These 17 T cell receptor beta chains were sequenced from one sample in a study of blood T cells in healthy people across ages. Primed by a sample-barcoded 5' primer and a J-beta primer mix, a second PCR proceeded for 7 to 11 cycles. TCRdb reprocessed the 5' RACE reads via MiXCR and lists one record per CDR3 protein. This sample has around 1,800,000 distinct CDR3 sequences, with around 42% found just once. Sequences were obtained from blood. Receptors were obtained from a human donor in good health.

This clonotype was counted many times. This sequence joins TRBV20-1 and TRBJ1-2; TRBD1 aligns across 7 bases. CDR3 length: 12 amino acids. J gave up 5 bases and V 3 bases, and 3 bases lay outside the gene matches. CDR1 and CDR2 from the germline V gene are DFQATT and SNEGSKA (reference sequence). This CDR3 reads CSARTGLYGYTF. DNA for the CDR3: TGCAGTGCTAGGACAGGGCTATATGGCTACACCTTC.

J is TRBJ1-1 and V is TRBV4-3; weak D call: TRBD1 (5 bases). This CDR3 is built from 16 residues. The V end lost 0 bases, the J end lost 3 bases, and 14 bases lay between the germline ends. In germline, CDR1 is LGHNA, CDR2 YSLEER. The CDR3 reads CASSQDHRGADTEAFF. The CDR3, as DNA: TGCGCCAGCAGCCAAGATCACCGGGGCGCGGACACTGAAGCTTTCTTT.

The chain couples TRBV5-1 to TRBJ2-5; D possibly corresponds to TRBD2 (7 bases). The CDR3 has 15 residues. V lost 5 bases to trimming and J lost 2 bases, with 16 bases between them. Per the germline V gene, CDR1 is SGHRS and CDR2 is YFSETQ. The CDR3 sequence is CASRSAGGTQETQYF. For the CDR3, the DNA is TGCGCCAGCAGGTCTGCCGGGGGGACACAAGAGACCCAGTACTTC.

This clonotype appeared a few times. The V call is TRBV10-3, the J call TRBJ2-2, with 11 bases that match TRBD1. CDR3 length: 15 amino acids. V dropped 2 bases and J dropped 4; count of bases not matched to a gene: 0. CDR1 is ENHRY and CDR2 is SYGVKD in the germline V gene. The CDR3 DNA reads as TGTGCCATCAGTGAGGGGACAGGGGGCACCGGGGAGCTGTTTTTT. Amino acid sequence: CAISEGTGGTGELFF.

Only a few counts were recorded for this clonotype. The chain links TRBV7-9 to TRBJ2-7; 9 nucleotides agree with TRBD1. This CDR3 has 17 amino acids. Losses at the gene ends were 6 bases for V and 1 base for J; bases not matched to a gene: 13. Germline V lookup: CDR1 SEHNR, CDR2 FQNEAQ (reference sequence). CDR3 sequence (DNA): TGTGCCAGCAGTTACGGGACGGGACAGGGACCTTCCTACGAGCAGTACTTC. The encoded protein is CASSYGTGQGPSYEQYF.

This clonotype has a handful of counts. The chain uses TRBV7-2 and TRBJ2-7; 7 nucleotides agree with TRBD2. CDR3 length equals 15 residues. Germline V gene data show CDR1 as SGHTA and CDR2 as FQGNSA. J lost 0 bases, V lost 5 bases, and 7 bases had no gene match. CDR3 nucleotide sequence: TGTGCCAGCAGCCTCCTCGGGGGGACCTCCTACGAGCAGTACTTC. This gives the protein CASSLLGGTSYEQYF.

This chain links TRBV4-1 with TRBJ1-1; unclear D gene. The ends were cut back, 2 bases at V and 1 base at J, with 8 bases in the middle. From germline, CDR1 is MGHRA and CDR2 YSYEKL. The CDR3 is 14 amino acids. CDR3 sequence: CASSQKGENTEAFF. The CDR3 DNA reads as TGCGCCAGCAGCCAAAAGGGCGAGAACACTGAAGCTTTCTTT.

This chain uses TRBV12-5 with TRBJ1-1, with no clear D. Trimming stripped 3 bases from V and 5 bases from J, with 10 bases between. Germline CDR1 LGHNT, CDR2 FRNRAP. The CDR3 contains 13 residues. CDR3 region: CASGLDPATEAFF. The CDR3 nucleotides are TGTGCTAGTGGTTTAGACCCTGCTACTGAAGCTTTCTTT.

CDR3 in DNA: TGCAGTGCTAGAGATTTCCAGCGGGGGCCATATTCCTACGAGCAGTACTTC. Amino acid sequence: CSARDFQRGPYSYEQYF. The gene calls are TRBV20-1 and TRBJ2-7, with 8 positions matching TRBD2. The germline V gene has CDR1 DFQATT and CDR2 SNEGSKA (reference sequence). The CDR3 consists of 17 residues. V dropped 0 bases and J dropped 1; count of bases not matched to a gene: 11.

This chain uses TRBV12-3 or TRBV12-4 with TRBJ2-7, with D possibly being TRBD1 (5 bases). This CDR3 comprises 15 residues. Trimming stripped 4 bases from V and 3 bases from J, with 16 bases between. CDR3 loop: CASSSKSQGYYEQYF. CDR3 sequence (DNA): TGTGCCAGCAGTTCAAAAAGCCAGGGTTACTACGAGCAGTACTTC.

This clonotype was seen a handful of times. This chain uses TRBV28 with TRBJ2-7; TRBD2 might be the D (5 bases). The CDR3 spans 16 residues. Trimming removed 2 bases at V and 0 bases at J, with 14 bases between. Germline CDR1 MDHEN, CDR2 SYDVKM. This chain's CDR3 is CASSLVGSGRSYEQYF. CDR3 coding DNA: TGTGCCAGCAGTTTAGTTGGGAGCGGCCGCTCCTACGAGCAGTACTTC.

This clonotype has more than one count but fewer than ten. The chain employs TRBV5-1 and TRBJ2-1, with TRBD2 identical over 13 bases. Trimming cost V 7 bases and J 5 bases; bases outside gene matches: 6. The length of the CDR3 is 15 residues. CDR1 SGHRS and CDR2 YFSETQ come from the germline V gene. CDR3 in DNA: TGCGCCAGCGGGACTAGCGGGGCCTCGCACAATGAGCAGTTCTTC. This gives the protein CASGTSGASHNEQFF.

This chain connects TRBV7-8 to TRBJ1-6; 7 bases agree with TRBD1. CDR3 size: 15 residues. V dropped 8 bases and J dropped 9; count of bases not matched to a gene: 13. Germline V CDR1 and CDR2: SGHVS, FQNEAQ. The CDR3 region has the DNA TGTGCCAGCGGCGTGTCTAGGGGGCAGAGTTCACCCCTCCACTTT. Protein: CASGVSRGQSSPLHF.

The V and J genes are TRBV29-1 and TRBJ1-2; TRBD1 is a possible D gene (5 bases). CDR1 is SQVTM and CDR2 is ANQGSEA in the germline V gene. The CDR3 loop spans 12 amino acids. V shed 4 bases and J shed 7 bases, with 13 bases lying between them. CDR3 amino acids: CSVGWFGAGYTF. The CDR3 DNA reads TGCAGCGTTGGATGGTTTGGGGCTGGCTACACCTTC. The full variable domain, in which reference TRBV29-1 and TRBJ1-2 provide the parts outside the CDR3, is SAVISQKPSRDICQRGTSLTIQCQVDSQVTMMFWYRQQPGQSLTLIATANQGSEATYESGFVIDKFPISRPNLTFSTLTVSNMSPEDSSIYLCSVGWFGAGYTFGSGTRLTVV.

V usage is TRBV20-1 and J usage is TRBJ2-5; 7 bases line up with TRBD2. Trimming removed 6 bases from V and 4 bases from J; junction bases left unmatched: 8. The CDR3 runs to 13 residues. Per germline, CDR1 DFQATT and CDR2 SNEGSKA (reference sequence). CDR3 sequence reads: CSAGAGFRETQYF. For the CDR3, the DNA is TGCAGTGCAGGAGCGGGATTCAGAGAGACCCAGTACTTC.

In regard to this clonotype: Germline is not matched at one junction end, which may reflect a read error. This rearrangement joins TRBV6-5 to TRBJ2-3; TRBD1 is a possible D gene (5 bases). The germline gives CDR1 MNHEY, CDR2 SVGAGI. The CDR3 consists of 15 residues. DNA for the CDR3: TGTGCCAGCAGTTGGCTTGGAAGTAGCACAGGTACGCAGTATTTT. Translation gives CASSWLGSSTGTQYF.

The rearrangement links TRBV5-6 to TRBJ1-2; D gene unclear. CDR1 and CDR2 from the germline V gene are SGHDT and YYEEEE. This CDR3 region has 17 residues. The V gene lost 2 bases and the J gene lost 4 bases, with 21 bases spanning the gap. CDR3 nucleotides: TGTGCCAGCAGCTTATTTGAATCCGTCTCCAGAGTCTATGGCTACACCTTC. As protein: CASSLFESVSRVYGYTF.